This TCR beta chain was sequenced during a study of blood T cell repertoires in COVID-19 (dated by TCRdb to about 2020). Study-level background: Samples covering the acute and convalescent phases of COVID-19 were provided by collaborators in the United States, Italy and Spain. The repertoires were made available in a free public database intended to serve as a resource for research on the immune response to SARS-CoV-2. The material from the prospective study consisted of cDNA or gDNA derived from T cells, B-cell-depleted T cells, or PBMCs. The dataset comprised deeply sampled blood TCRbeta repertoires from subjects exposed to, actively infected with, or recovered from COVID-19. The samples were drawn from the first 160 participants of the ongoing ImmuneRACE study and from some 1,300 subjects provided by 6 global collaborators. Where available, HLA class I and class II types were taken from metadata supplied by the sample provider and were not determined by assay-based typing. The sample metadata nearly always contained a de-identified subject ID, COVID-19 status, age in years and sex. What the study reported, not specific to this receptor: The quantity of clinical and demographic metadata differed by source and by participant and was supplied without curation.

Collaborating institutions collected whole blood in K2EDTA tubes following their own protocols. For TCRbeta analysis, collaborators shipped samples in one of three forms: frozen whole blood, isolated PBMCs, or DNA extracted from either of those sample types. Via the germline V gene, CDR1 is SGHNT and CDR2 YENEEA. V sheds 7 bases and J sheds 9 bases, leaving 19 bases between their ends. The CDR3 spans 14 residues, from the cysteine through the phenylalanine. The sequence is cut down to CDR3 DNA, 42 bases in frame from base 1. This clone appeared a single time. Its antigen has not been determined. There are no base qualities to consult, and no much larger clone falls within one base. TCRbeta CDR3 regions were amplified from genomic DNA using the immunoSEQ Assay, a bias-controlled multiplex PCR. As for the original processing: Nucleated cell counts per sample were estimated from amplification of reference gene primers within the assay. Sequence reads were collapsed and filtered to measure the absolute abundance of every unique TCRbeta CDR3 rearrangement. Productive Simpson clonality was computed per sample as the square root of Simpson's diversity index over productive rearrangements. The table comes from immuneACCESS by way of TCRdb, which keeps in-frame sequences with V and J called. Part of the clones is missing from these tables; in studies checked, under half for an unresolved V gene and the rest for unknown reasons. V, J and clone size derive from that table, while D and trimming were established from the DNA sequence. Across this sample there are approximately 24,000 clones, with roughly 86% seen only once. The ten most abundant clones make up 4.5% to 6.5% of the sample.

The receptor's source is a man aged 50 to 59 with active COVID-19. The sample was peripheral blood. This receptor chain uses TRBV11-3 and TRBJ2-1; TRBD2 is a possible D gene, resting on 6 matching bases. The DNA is TGTGCCAGCAACATAAACCAGGGACTGGGTGAGCAGTTCTTC. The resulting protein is CASNINQGLGEQFF.